The 7 T cell receptor beta chains below were found in one sample sequenced in a study of blood T cells in healthy people across ages. A J-beta primer mix and a sample-barcoded 5' primer were used in a second PCR of roughly 6 to 11 cycles. TCRdb independently ran MiXCR on the 5' RACE reads; one entry per CDR3 protein. The sample consists of approximately 730,000 distinct CDR3 sequences, about 55% of them appearing once. The specimen sequenced was blood. The receptors were gathered from a man older than 75 in good health.

The chain uses TRBV11-2 and TRBJ2-1; D not resolved. Trimming stripped 0 bases from V and 2 bases from J, with 5 bases between. Per the germline V gene, CDR1 is SGHAT and CDR2 is FQNNGV. This CDR3 is 14 amino acids long. The CDR3 is CASSLEETYNEQFF. The CDR3, as DNA: TGTGCCAGCAGCTTAGAGGAGACCTACAATGAGCAGTTCTTC.

This chain connects TRBV6-5 to TRBJ2-4; D call uncertain. The DNA end favors TRBJ2-7, so the J call may be wrong. There are 14 residues in the CDR3. The germline V gene has CDR1 MNHEY and CDR2 SVGAGI. CDR3 in DNA: TGTGCCAGCAGTTACTCTGGTAACGCGGACGAGCAGTACTTC. The encoded protein is CASSYSGNADEQYF.

This clonotype was seen once. J is TRBJ2-5 and V is TRBV2, with D perhaps matching TRBD1 or TRBD2 (6 bases each). V lost 3 bases and J 2 bases, leaving 13 bases between the germline ends. The CDR3 loop spans 15 amino acids. Germline V CDR1 and CDR2: SNHLY, FYNNEI. For the CDR3, the DNA is TGTGCCAGCAGTGAGGGGGCTAGCGTACAAGAGACCCAGTACTTC. It yields the protein CASSEGASVQETQYF.

The CDR3, as DNA: TGTGCCAGCAGCCAAGAAAGACAAGAGACCCAGTACTTC. Translated, it gives CASSQERQETQYF. This chain joins TRBV3-1 and TRBJ2-5; D is undetermined. This CDR3 comprises 13 residues. Between the trimmed V and J ends, which lost 0 bases and 2 bases, there was a span of 4 bases. CDR1 and CDR2 from the germline V gene are LGHDT and YNNKEL (reference sequence).

The rearrangement joins TRBV5-1 to TRBJ2-5; D gene uncertain. Germline V CDR1 and CDR2: SGHRS, YFSETQ. CDR3 size: 15 residues. With 0 bases removed from V and 1 base from J, the gap between germline ends came to 10 bases. The CDR3 nucleotides are TGCGCCAGCAGCTTGGCGACCAACCGCCAAGAGACCCAGTACTTC. Encoded protein: CASSLATNRQETQYF.

The CDR3 nucleotides read TGCAGTGCAGCCCCGGACAGGCTGAACACTGAAGCTTTCTTT. As protein: CSAAPDRLNTEAFF. This chain connects TRBV20-1 to TRBJ1-1, with 7 bases matching TRBD1. This CDR3 region has 14 residues. J gave up 0 bases and V 6 bases, and 7 bases lay outside the gene matches. Per germline, CDR1 DFQATT and CDR2 SNEGSKA (reference sequence).

This chain uses TRBV7-2 with TRBJ2-5; perhaps TRBD1 as D (8 bases). Germline V lookup: CDR1 SGHTA, CDR2 FQGNSA. Trimming removed 6 bases from V and 11 bases from J, with 22 bases in between. CDR3 length equals 14 residues. Here the CDR3 reads CASSRTGRGNEQYF. As DNA, the CDR3 is TGTGCCAGCAGTCGGACAGGGAGGGGCAATGAGCAGTACTTC.